This entry concerns a single T cell receptor beta chain. The target antigen is unknown. The sample is drawn from a study of T cell responses to AZD1222 COVID-19 vaccine. Study-level background: Second doses that came at about 4 or about 12 weeks were put together. Findings and limits, study-wide: Repertoires were collected only later (after the peak T cell response had occurred). Baseline seropositivity occurred in only 5 to 7 AZD1222 recipients. Among the donors, most were white British and more were female, and clonal diversity was possibly underestimated.

Data came from immunoSEQ multiplex PCR; TCRdb stores just in-frame clones and leaves some out. Among some 200,000 clones listed, approximately 91% were seen once. This CDR3 has 15 residues. CDR1 and CDR2 from the germline V gene are SGDLS and YYNGEE. V gave up 3 bases and J gave up 3 bases; unmatched junction bases: 3. The rearrangement joins TRBV9 to TRBJ2-7, with 13 nucleotides matching TRBD2. The receptor was derived from an adult in good health. Sequenced here: peripheral blood, sampled on day 0 of AZD1222 vaccination. The CDR3 region has the DNA TGTGCCAGCAGCGGTGGACTAGCGGGAGTCTACGAGCAGTACTTC. This sequence encodes CASSGGLAGVYEQYF.